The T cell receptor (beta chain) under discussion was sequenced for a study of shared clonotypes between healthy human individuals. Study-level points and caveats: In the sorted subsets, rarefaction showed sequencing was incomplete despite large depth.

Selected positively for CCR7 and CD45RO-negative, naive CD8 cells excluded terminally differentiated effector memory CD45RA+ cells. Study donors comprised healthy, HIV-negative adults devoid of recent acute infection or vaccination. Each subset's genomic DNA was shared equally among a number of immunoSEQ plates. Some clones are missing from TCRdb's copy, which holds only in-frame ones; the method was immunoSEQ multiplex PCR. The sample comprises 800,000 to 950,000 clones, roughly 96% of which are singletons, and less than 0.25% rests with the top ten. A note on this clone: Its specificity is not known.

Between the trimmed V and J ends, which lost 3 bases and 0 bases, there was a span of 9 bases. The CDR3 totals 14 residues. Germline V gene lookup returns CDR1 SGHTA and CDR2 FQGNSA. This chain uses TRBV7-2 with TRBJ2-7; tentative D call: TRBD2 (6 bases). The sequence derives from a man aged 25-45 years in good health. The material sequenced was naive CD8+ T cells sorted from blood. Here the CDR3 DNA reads TGTGCCAGCAGCTTTCCGGGACTCTCCTACGAGCAGTACTTC. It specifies CASSFPGLSYEQYF.